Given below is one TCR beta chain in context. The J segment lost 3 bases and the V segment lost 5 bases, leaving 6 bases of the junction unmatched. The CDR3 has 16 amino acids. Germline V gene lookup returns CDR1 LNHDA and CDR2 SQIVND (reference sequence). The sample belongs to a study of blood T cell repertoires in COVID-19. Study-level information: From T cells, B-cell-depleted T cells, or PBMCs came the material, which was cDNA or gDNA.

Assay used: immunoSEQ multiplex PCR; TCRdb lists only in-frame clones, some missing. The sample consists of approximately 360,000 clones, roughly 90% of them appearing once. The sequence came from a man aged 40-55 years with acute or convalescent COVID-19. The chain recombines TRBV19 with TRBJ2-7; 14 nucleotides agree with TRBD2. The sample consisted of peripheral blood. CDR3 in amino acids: CASSSGLAGEGYEQYF. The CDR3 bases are TGTGCCAGTAGTTCGGGACTAGCGGGAGAGGGCTACGAGCAGTACTTC. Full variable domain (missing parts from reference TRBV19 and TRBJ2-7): DGGITQSPKYLFRKEGQNVTLSCEQNLNHDAMYWYRQDPGQGLRLIYYSQIVNDFQKGDIAEGYSVSREKKESFPLTVTSAQKNPTAFYLCASSSGLAGEGYEQYFGPGTRLTVT.